This T cell receptor beta chain appears in the sequencing data of a study of OX40 agonist ivuxolimab in advanced cancers. Study overall: Of mixed ages from about 20 to 80 and averaging about 65 years, the group was approximately 80% male.

Concerning this clone: Its antigen is not known.

Germline V gene data show CDR1 as LNHDA and CDR2 as SQIVND (reference sequence). This CDR3 contains 14 residues. V was pared by 10 bases and J by 3 bases, with 9 bases of the junction left unmatched. Study conclusions and caveats: Dosing at 0.1 to 3.0 mg/kg was accompanied by clonal expansion of CD4+ and CD8+ blood T cells by week 6.

The table came from immunoSEQ multiplex PCR; TCRdb's copy has only in-frame clones and leaves some out. Among fewer than 35,000 clones listed, about four fifths were seen once. This receptor was obtained from an adult with an advanced solid tumor such as melanoma, head and neck, liver or kidney cancer. This specimen was CD4+ or CD8+ T cells sorted from blood, taken in a trial of the OX40 agonist ivuxolimab. The genes are TRBV19 and TRBJ2-1, with 7 bases fitting TRBD2. CDR3 nucleotide sequence: TGTGCCACCTCTCTGTCGGGGGGCTACAATGAGCAGTTCTTC. This sequence encodes CATSLSGGYNEQFF.